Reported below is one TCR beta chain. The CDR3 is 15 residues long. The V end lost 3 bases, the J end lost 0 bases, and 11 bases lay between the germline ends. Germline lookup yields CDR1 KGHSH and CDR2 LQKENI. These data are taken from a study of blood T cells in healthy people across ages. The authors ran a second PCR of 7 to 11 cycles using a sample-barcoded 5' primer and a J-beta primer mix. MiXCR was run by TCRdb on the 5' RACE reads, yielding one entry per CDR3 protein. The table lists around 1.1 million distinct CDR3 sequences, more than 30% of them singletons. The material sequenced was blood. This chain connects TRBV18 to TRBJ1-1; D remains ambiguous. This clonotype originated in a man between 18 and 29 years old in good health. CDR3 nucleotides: TGTGCCAGCTCACCCTCGACTGAAGTGAACACTGAAGCTTTCTTT. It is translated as CASSPSTEVNTEAFF.